The sequence of this T cell receptor (beta chain) was determined in a study of blood T cell repertoires in COVID-19. Across the study: The United States, Italy and Spain supplied acute and convalescent COVID-19 samples. Sample material is recorded as cDNA or gDNA derived from T cells, B-cell-depleted T cells, or PBMCs.

Original data processing: Researchers report that nucleated cell counts were estimated from reference gene primer amplification. The table came from immunoSEQ multiplex PCR; TCRdb's copy has only in-frame clones and leaves some out. V, J and clone size are taken as reported in that table, and D and trimming were inferred from the DNA itself. Altogether more than 200,000 clones are present, roughly 82% being singletons, with the ten largest covering 1.4%. Trimming left V 6 bases short and J 5 bases short, with 16 bases between. This CDR3 spans 15 amino acids. From germline, CDR1 is LNHDA and CDR2 SQIVND (reference sequence).

This receptor was identified in a woman aged 35 to 49 who had recovered from COVID-19. The rearrangement joins TRBV19 to TRBJ1-4; D remains unclear. What was sequenced was peripheral blood. The CDR3 spells CASRAGGVGNEKLFF. CDR3 coding DNA: TGTGCCAGTAGAGCGGGCGGTGTCGGGAATGAAAAACTGTTTTTT.